This T cell receptor beta chain was recorded in a study of cytomegalovirus exposure and HLA in healthy donors. Points on this clone: The antigen is not known. Germline and junction disagree at one end, which may indicate a read error.

Findings and limits, study-wide: Later work associated roughly 15,000 TCR beta sequences with HLA alleles at 0.05 false discovery rate. Published work reported that the classifier diagnosed cytomegalovirus status with high specificity and sensitivity.

Primers: 60 Vbeta forward and 13 Jbeta reverse. TCRdb's copy holds only in-frame clones and misses some; the assay was immunoSEQ multiplex PCR. The sample has approximately 150,000 clones; 76% are singletons. Germline CDR1 is SEHNR and CDR2 is FQNEAQ (reference sequence). This CDR3 contains 13 residues. Sequences were obtained from PBMCs. V is TRBV7-9 and J is TRBJ2-7, with 9 bases identical to TRBD2. This receptor was taken from a woman aged 40-49 years in good health and CMV-seronegative. CDR3 protein: CSSSLAGDGEQYF. The CDR3 DNA sequence: TGTTCCAGCAGCTTAGCGGGAGATGGCGAGCAGTACTTC.